What follows are 15 T cell receptor beta chains derived from one specimen sequenced in a study of spatial heterogeneity in lung cancer. From the 5' RACE reads, TCRdb called clonotypes with MiXCR, one entry per CDR3 protein. The sample has about 17,000 distinct CDR3 sequences; 6.2% are singletons. Described time point: sample taken at primary tumor resection. Their specific antigens are unknown. General observations from the study: Tumor mutation counts were tracked by expanded intratumoral alpha and beta TCR counts.

This specimen was lung tumor tissue, taken at surgery. These receptor sequences come from a male donor with early-stage non-small cell lung cancer.

This clonotype is medium-sized (0.01 to 0.1%) by share. Being off target in a library aimed at alpha chains, this beta chain has a size of little meaning. The chain links TRBV5-6 to TRBJ2-7; D is unresolved. Germline V gene data show CDR1 as SGHDT and CDR2 as YYEEEE. The V and J ends lost 0 bases and 0 bases respectively, with 4 bases between them. This CDR3 spans 13 amino acids. CDR3 in DNA: TGTGCCAGCAGCTTGGTAGACTCCTACGAGCAGTACTTC. Translating gives CASSLVDSYEQYF.

This clonotype has a count of ten or more. This beta chain is an unintended read in a library built for alpha chains; its size means little. The rearrangement uses TRBV24-1 and TRBJ2-1, with a weak D call TRBD2 (5 bases). This CDR3 contains 16 residues. Germline CDR1 is KGHDR and CDR2 is SFDVKD. V dropped 0 bases and J dropped 0 bases, with 8 bases sitting between them. The chain's CDR3 is CATSDLVGSSYNEQFF. CDR3 nucleotide sequence: TGTGCCACCAGTGATTTGGTTGGGAGCTCCTACAATGAGCAGTTCTTC.

In its sample, this clonotype was seen many times. This beta chain lies outside the target of a library built for alpha chains; its clone size means little. The chain is built from TRBV11-2 and TRBJ2-7, with TRBD1 identical over 7 bases. The CDR3 totals 17 residues. Germline V gene lookup returns CDR1 SGHAT and CDR2 FQNNGV. V was clipped by 3 bases and J by 3 bases; unmatched bases: 14. The CDR3 bases are TGTGCCAGCAGCTTGCGTACGACAGGGTTTTCAGGCTACGAGCAGTACTTC. Translating gives CASSLRTTGFSGYEQYF.

In this sample, this clonotype turned up many times. For a library built for alpha chains, this beta chain is a stray read; little rests on its size. The gene calls are TRBV28 and TRBJ2-2; D gene unclear. Germline values: CDR1 MDHEN, CDR2 SYDVKM. CDR3 length: 14 amino acids. Trimming cost V 3 bases and J 1 base, with 6 bases left between them. CDR3 sequence reads: CASSFSGNTGELFF. CDR3 coding DNA: TGTGCCAGCAGTTTTTCAGGGAACACCGGGGAGCTGTTTTTT.

At least ten counts were recorded for this clonotype. A library made for alpha chains picked up this beta chain off target, so its size means little. The gene calls are TRBV9 and TRBJ1-4, with no clear D. CDR3 length equals 15 residues. CDR1 and CDR2 from the germline V gene are SGDLS and YYNGEE. V was clipped by 0 bases and J by 4 bases, with 10 bases between them. Here the CDR3 reads CASSVEAALNEKLFF. For the CDR3, the DNA is TGTGCCAGCAGCGTAGAGGCAGCTCTTAATGAAAAACTGTTTTTT.

Worth noting for this clonotype: This beta chain represents an off-target read in a library built for alpha chains; its size is of limited meaning. The chain couples TRBV6-1 to TRBJ2-7, with TRBD2 identical over 11 bases. V lost 5 bases, J lost 4 bases, and 7 bases stayed unmatched. The germline gives CDR1 MNHNS, CDR2 SASEGT. The CDR3 is 15 residues long. This chain's CDR3 is CASSYGTSGGYEQYF. CDR3 bases: TGTGCCAGCAGTTATGGGACTAGCGGAGGTTACGAGCAGTACTTC.

The table lists this clonotype with many counts. Since the library was made to target alpha chains, this beta chain is a stray read and its abundance is not meaningful. The chain combines TRBV4-2 with TRBJ2-5; D gene ambiguous. V gave up 0 bases and J gave up 9 bases, with 17 bases separating them. Germline values: CDR1 LGHNA, CDR2 YNFKEQ. The CDR3 contains 15 residues. The CDR3 is CASSQEPPPESAQYF. CDR3 bases: TGTGCCAGCAGCCAAGAACCTCCTCCAGAATCAGCCCAGTACTTC.

This clonotype was observed at least ten times. The library was built for alpha chains, so this beta chain is an off-target read and its size means little. V and J are TRBV6-5 and TRBJ2-3, with 7 nucleotides matching TRBD2. The germline V gene encodes CDR1 MNHEY and CDR2 SVGAGI. Trimming took 0 bases from V and 4 from J; bases not matched to a gene: 7. The CDR3 loop spans 16 amino acids. CDR3 protein: CASSYSLGGSSDTQYF. The CDR3 region has the DNA TGTGCCAGCAGTTACTCGTTGGGGGGGAGCTCAGATACGCAGTATTTT.

This clonotype came up a few times. This beta chain is a stray read from a library made for alpha chains; its abundance is not meaningful. This rearrangement joins TRBV5-6 to TRBJ2-1; D is possibly TRBD2 (5 bases). The V gene's germline CDR1 is SGHDT and CDR2 YYEEEE. The V end lost 4 bases, the J end lost 14 bases, and 16 bases lay between the germline ends. The length of the CDR3 is 12 residues. The CDR3 sequence: CASSQDSTLEFF. CDR3 coding DNA: TGTGCCAGCAGCCAGGACTCCACGCTCGAGTTCTTC.

A few counts support this clonotype. Because the library targeted alpha chains, this beta chain is an off-target read whose size means little. The chain employs TRBV12-3 or TRBV12-4 and TRBJ2-3; D uncertain. V was clipped by 3 bases and J by 1 base, with 5 bases between them. This CDR3 has 13 residues. The CDR3 sequence is CASSFSRTDTQYF. The CDR3, as DNA: TGTGCCAGCAGTTTCAGCCGCACAGATACGCAGTATTTT.

This clonotype occurred many times. This beta chain is an off-target read within a library intended for alpha chains, so its frequency means little. The J gene is TRBJ1-6, the V gene TRBV18; D call uncertain. Trimming pared 2 bases from V and 5 bases from J, leaving 13 bases between. Germline V gene sequence: CDR1 KGHSH, CDR2 LQKENI. The CDR3 has 16 amino acids. The CDR3 sequence: CASSPKRSGDNSPLHF. In DNA form, the CDR3 reads TGTGCCAGCTCACCAAAGCGCTCCGGGGATAATTCACCCCTCCACTTT.

The table lists this clonotype with many counts. Compared with germline, one end of the junction differs, possibly owing to a read error. Little can be read into the size of this beta chain, an off-target read in a library designed for alpha chains. CDR3 DNA sequence: TGCAGTGCTGGGGGAAGCGGGGCGGAGAAAATCTTC. It specifies CSAGGSGAEKIF. The rearrangement joins TRBV20-1 to TRBJ2-1; 7 bases map to TRBD2. The CDR3 consists of 12 residues. Per germline, CDR1 DFQATT and CDR2 SNEGSKA (reference sequence).

This clonotype showed up many times. Little can be read into the size of this beta chain, an off-target read in a library designed for alpha chains. The chain employs TRBV9 and TRBJ2-1; 11 nucleotides match TRBD2. The V and J ends lost 5 bases and 8 bases, in that order; junction bases with no gene match: 9. The CDR3 sequence is 15 residues long. In germline, CDR1 is SGDLS, CDR2 YYNGEE. CDR3 nucleotide sequence: TGTGCCAGCAGTATCGATGGACTAGCGGGTGATGAGCAGTTCTTC. This gives the protein CASSIDGLAGDEQFF.

Of note for this clonotype: Being off target in a library aimed at alpha chains, this beta chain has a size of little meaning. The chain employs TRBV20-1 and TRBJ1-5; tentative D call: TRBD1 (5 bases). The V and J ends lost 5 bases and 5 bases respectively, with 10 bases between them. The CDR3 covers 12 residues. Germline values: CDR1 DFQATT, CDR2 SNEGSKA (reference sequence). The CDR3 spells CSAPGPDQPQHF. The CDR3 DNA reads TGCAGTGCTCCGGGACCCGATCAGCCCCAGCATTTT.

This clonotype is labeled as medium-sized. The library was designed around alpha chains, so this beta chain is a stray read whose abundance carries little weight. The rearrangement uses TRBV6-1 and TRBJ1-2; D gene uncertain. V gave up 0 bases and J gave up 6 bases, with 11 bases separating them. This CDR3 comprises 14 residues. Germline V gives CDR1 MNHNS, CDR2 SASEGT. DNA for the CDR3: TGTGCCAGCAGTGAAGCATTCGGTCTCAATGGCTACACCTTC. Protein: CASSEAFGLNGYTF.